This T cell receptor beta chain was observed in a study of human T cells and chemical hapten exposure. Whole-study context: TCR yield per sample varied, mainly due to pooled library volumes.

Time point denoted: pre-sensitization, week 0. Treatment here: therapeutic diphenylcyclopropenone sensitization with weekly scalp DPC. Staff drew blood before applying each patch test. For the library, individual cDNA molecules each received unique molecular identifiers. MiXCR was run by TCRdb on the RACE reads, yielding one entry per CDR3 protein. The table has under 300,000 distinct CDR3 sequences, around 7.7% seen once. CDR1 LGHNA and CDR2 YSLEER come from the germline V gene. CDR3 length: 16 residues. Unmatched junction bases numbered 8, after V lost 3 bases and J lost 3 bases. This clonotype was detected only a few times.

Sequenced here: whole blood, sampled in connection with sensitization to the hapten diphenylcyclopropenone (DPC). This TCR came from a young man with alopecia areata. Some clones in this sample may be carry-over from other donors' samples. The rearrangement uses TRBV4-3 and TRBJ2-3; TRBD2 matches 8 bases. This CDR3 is CASSHRRGAQTDTQYF. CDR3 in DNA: TGCGCCAGCAGCCACAGGCGGGGGGCCCAAACAGATACGCAGTATTTT.